The 8 T cell receptor beta chains in this list originate from one sample, sequenced in a study of vaccination effects on CD4 cells after COVID-19. Assay: immunoSEQ multiplex PCR; the TCRdb copy retains only in-frame clones and omits some. The table lists about 46,000 clones, about 76% of them singletons. Pools of viral peptides were used by the ViraFEST assay to expand antigen-specific CD4+ T cells ahead of sequencing. Investigators separated out CD4+ T cells once less than 11 days of culture had passed. Two doses of either BNT162b2 or mRNA-1273 were given to each participant. These TCRs are of unknown antigen specificity. Sequencing used CD4+ T cells from PBMCs cultured with HCoV-OC43 spike peptides, obtained after COVID-19 vaccination. Described subset: HCoV-OC43 spike overlapping peptide pool stimulation. The receptors stem from a human donor who received a COVID-19 vaccine.

In this sample, this clone turned up a few times. CDR3 protein: CASSLGSLGRRKKETQYF. In nucleotides, the CDR3 is TGTGCCAGCAGCTTAGGGTCGTTGGGGCGTCGGAAAAAAGAGACCCAGTACTTC. The V call is TRBV11-2, the J call TRBJ2-5; D is perhaps TRBD1 (5 bases). The CDR3 has 18 amino acids. V was clipped by 1 base and J by 3 bases, with 21 bases between them. Germline V gene sequence: CDR1 SGHAT, CDR2 FQNNGV.

There are a few counts of this clone. This rearrangement joins TRBV7-6 to TRBJ2-3, with TRBD1 identical over 8 bases. Germline CDR1 reads SGHVS; CDR2 reads FNYEAQ. After removal of 3 bases from V and 0 bases from J, the junction contained 2 bases not matched to a gene. There are 15 residues in the CDR3. CDR3 DNA sequence: TGTGCCAGCAGCTTGACAGGGGCTAGCACAGATACGCAGTATTTT. It yields the protein CASSLTGASTDTQYF.

This clone was seen a few times. The rearrangement links TRBV18 to TRBJ2-2; the D is unclear. The length of the CDR3 is 13 residues. Trimming stripped 2 bases from V and 7 bases from J, with 8 bases between. Per the germline V gene, CDR1 is KGHSH and CDR2 is LQKENI. The CDR3 loop reads CASSPDLNGELFF. CDR3 coding DNA: TGTGCCAGCTCACCAGATCTCAACGGGGAGCTGTTTTTT.

This clone was detected only once. The genes are TRBV2 and TRBJ2-7; possibly TRBD1 for D (6 bases). CDR1 and CDR2 (germline): SNHLY, FYNNEI. There are 16 residues in the CDR3. Trimming cost V 3 bases and J 0 bases, with 15 bases left between them. DNA for the CDR3: TGTGCCAGCAGTGACCCCGGGGCGGACAGCTCCTACGAGCAGTACTTC. This gives the protein CASSDPGADSSYEQYF.

V gene TRBV12-3 or TRBV12-4 combines with J gene TRBJ2-3; TRBD1 is a possible D gene (5 bases). The CDR3 sequence is 11 residues long. Trimming pared 6 bases from V and 9 bases from J, leaving 10 bases between. The CDR3 DNA reads as TGTGCCAGCAGGACAGCTAAAACGCAGTATTTT. It encodes CASRTAKTQYF.

This clone occurred once. The chain couples TRBV11-2 to TRBJ1-1, with a weak D call TRBD1 (6 bases). Trimming stripped 1 base from V and 8 bases from J, with 11 bases between. The V gene's germline CDR1 is SGHAT and CDR2 FQNNGV. The CDR3 length is 13 residues. The CDR3 DNA sequence: TGTGCCAGCAGCTTAGGCAGGGGCAACGAAGCTTTCTTT. Translating gives CASSLGRGNEAFF. The entire variable domain, with the rest obtained from reference TRBV11-2 and TRBJ1-1, is as follows: EAGVAQSPRYKIIEKRQSVAFWCNPISGHATLYWYQQILGQGPKLLIQFQNNGVVDDSQLPKDRFSAERLKGVDSTLKIQPAKLEDSAVYLCASSLGRGNEAFFGQGTRLTVV.

The rearrangement uses TRBV12-3 or TRBV12-4 and TRBJ2-7; D remains unclear. V lost 2 bases to trimming and J lost 2 bases, with 7 bases between them. This CDR3 is built from 13 residues. CDR3 sequence reads: CASSLTTAYEQYF. The CDR3 DNA sequence: TGTGCCAGCAGTTTAACTACAGCCTACGAGCAGTACTTC.

The rearrangement joins TRBV5-5 to TRBJ2-5; D may be TRBD1 or TRBD2 (6 bases each). Per germline, CDR1 SGHKS and CDR2 YYEKEE (reference sequence). V dropped 0 bases and J dropped 7 bases, with 28 bases sitting between them. The CDR3 spans 19 residues. CDR3 nucleotides: TGTGCCAGCAGCTTGGGACTCCCGGGGGCTGGCAGGTCCGCCAGGACCCAGTACTTC. Amino acid sequence: CASSLGLPGAGRSARTQYF.